The clone carrying this T cell receptor beta chain has a count of ten or more. This entry belongs to a study of CD8 T cells in ankylosing spondylitis. Trimming pared 0 bases from V and 4 bases from J, leaving 11 bases between. This CDR3 is 15 amino acids long. Germline V gene lookup returns CDR1 SGDLS and CDR2 YYNGEE. TCRdb independently ran MiXCR on the 5' RACE reads; one entry per CDR3 protein. This table holds 250,000 to 400,000 distinct CDR3 sequences, under 14% found once. The sequencing input was blood, either unsorted or a sorted T cell fraction (not recorded which). The chain links TRBV9 to TRBJ1-5; a weak D match, TRBD1 (5 bases). The TCR was taken from a female donor with ankylosing spondylitis or in good health (not recorded which). The CDR3 loop is CASSVVGDVNQPQHF. As DNA, the CDR3 is TGTGCCAGCAGCGTAGTCGGGGACGTGAATCAGCCCCAGCATTTT.